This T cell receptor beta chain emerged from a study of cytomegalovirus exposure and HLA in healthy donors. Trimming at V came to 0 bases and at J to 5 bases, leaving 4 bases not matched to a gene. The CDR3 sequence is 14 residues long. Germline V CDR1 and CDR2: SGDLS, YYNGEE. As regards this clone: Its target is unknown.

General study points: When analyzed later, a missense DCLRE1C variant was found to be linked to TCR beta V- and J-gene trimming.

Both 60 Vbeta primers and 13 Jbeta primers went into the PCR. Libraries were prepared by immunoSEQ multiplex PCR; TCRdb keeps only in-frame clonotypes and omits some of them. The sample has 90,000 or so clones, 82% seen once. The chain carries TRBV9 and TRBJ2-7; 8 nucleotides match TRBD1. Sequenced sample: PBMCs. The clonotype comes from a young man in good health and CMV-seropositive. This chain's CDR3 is CASSVGQGYNEQYF. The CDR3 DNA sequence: TGTGCCAGCAGCGTAGGACAGGGGTATAACGAGCAGTACTTC. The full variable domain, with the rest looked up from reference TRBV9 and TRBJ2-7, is DSGVTQTPKHLITATGQRVTLRCSPRSGDLSVYWYQQSLDQGLQFLIQYYNGEERAKGNILERFSAQQFPDLHSELNLSSLELGDSALYFCASSVGQGYNEQYFGPGTRLTVT.